This T cell receptor (beta chain) was profiled in a study of T cell repertoires in cytomegalovirus infection. Study at large: Newly reported HLA-C-restricted and thoroughly characterized HLA-B-restricted CMV epitopes were employed. Indicated by public TCR beta signatures were CMV infection and matching HLA type.

V was clipped by 8 bases and J by 7 bases; unmatched bases: 9. This CDR3 comprises 15 residues. Remarks on this clonotype: The antigen remains undetermined.

Study conclusions and caveats: HLA-C-restricted CMV clonotypes gave the most frequent clonotype in two of eight donors.

TCRdb used MiXCR to reprocess the reads, holding one entry per CDR3 protein. The profile covers approximately 1,000,000 distinct CDR3 sequences, with approximately 31% appearing a single time and about an eighth taken by the ten largest. This TCR was recovered from a human donor in good health (CMV status not recorded). Some clones in this sample may be carry-over from other donors' samples. Sequencing used cultured CD8+ T cells from PBMCs, obtained from culture after CMV antigen stimulation. The V and J genes are TRBV12-3 or TRBV12-4 and TRBJ2-5; 14 bases map to TRBD2. DNA for the CDR3: TGTGCCAGCCGGACTAGCGGGGGGCCTCCCGGGACCCAGTACTTC. This sequence encodes CASRTSGGPPGTQYF.